These 17 T cell receptor beta chains came from one sample sequenced in a study of T cell responses to AZD1222 COVID-19 vaccine. The method was immunoSEQ multiplex PCR; TCRdb's version includes in-frame clones alone and lacks a portion of them. The sample yields 150,000 or so clones, about 87% seen once. The starting material was peripheral blood, obtained on day 0 of AZD1222 vaccination. The receptors were gathered from an adult in good health.

The chain has TRBV2 and TRBJ2-7; D is perhaps TRBD1 (6 bases). The CDR3 sequence is 14 residues long. Germline values: CDR1 SNHLY, CDR2 FYNNEI. V lost 6 bases and J 0 bases, leaving 12 bases between the germline ends. The CDR3 region is CASRKIQGSYEQYF. In DNA, the CDR3 is TGTGCCAGCAGGAAAATACAGGGCTCCTACGAGCAGTACTTC.

This chain uses TRBV27 with TRBJ1-3, with unresolved D. Germline CDR1 is MNHEY and CDR2 is SMNVEV (reference sequence). Trimming shortened V by 6 bases and J by 0 bases, and 12 bases separated the two germline ends. The CDR3 covers 15 residues. CDR3 DNA: TGTGCCAGCAGAGAGGCGGGAAACTCTGGAAACACCATATATTTT. This sequence encodes CASREAGNSGNTIYF.

The rearrangement joins TRBV5-1 to TRBJ1-3; D perhaps matches TRBD1 (5 bases). Germline V gene sequence: CDR1 SGHRS, CDR2 YFSETQ. The CDR3 consists of 15 residues. Trimming stripped 5 bases from V and 3 bases from J, with 15 bases between. The CDR3 sequence is CASRPPGISGNTIYF. CDR3 nucleotide sequence: TGCGCCAGCAGACCACCAGGGATTAGTGGAAACACCATATATTTT.

The rearrangement uses TRBV5-1 and TRBJ1-6; TRBD1 is a possible D gene (6 bases). CDR3 size: 13 residues. Germline CDR1 and CDR2: SGHRS and YFSETQ. V was clipped by 3 bases and J by 5 bases, with 6 bases between them. CDR3 in amino acids: CASSWTDNSPLHF. CDR3 coding DNA: TGCGCCAGCAGCTGGACAGATAATTCACCCCTCCACTTT.

This clone was seen just once. The chain recombines TRBV3-1 (or the pseudogene TRBV3-2) with TRBJ2-7; D may match TRBD1 or TRBD2 (5 bases each). In germline, CDR1 is LGHDT, CDR2 YNNKEL (reference sequence). The CDR3 length is 15 residues. The ends were cut back, 1 base at V and 7 bases at J, with 17 bases in the middle. Here the CDR3 reads CASSQGDLWGREQYF. DNA for the CDR3: TGTGCCAGCAGCCAAGGGGATCTGTGGGGACGGGAGCAGTACTTC.

This chain uses TRBV29-1 with TRBJ2-2, with 10 bases lining up with TRBD1. CDR3 length equals 14 residues. J was trimmed by 4 bases and V by 7 bases; bases with no gene match: 6. Germline V gene lookup returns CDR1 SQVTM and CDR2 ANQGSEA. This CDR3 is CSAAGTGVTGELFF. The DNA of the CDR3 is TGCAGCGCCGCAGGGACAGGGGTCACCGGGGAGCTGTTTTTT.

This sequence joins TRBV5-5 and TRBJ2-3, with D possibly TRBD2 on 6 matching bases. Germline V gives CDR1 SGHKS, CDR2 YYEKEE (reference sequence). Trimming removed 0 bases at V and 5 bases at J, with 10 bases between. The CDR3 has 14 amino acids. CDR3 loop: CASSLGLGQDTQYF. The CDR3 DNA reads as TGTGCCAGCAGCTTGGGACTAGGCCAAGATACGCAGTATTTT.

This clone was recorded once. The chain links TRBV6-5 to TRBJ1-1, with TRBD1 as a possible D gene (6 bases). V was cut by 0 bases and J by 4 bases, with 9 bases left in between. Germline loops: CDR1 MNHEY, CDR2 SVGAGI. The CDR3 spans 14 residues. The CDR3 DNA follows: TGTGCCAGCAGTTACTCACAGGGTCCCACTGAAGCTTTCTTT. Translated, it gives CASSYSQGPTEAFF.

The V gene is TRBV27, the J gene TRBJ2-3; D unclear. The V end was cut by 6 bases, the J end by 4 bases, with 11 bases between. This CDR3 has 13 amino acids. Germline-derived CDR1 and CDR2 are MNHEY and SMNVEV (reference sequence). The CDR3 protein is CASRGVGSDTQYF. CDR3 bases: TGTGCCAGCAGGGGCGTGGGGTCAGATACGCAGTATTTT.

The V call is TRBV4-3, the J call TRBJ2-2; perhaps TRBD2 as D (5 bases). CDR1 and CDR2 (germline): LGHNA, YSLEER. This CDR3 region has 16 residues. V was trimmed by 1 base and J by 2 bases, leaving 11 bases between them. The CDR3 DNA follows: TGCGCCAGCAGCCAAGGCCGGGGTTTTAACACCGGGGAGCTGTTTTTT. Translation gives CASSQGRGFNTGELFF.

V is TRBV3-1 (or the pseudogene TRBV3-2) and J is TRBJ1-5; D is ambiguous. The CDR3 contains 13 residues. Between the trimmed V and J ends, which lost 1 base and 7 bases, there was a span of 8 bases. The germline V gene has CDR1 LGHDT and CDR2 YNNKEL (reference sequence). The CDR3 region has the DNA TGTGCCAGCAGCCAAGGGCTATCGCAGCCCCAGCATTTT. Translated: CASSQGLSQPQHF.

V usage is TRBV7-2 and J usage is TRBJ2-2, with a tentative D call TRBD1 (5 bases). CDR3 length: 14 amino acids. The germline V gene encodes CDR1 SGHTA and CDR2 FQGNSA. V was clipped by 5 bases and J by 4 bases, with 11 bases between them. In DNA, the CDR3 is TGTGCCAGCAGCCGTGGAAGGGGCACCGGGGAGCTGTTTTTT. Translating it yields CASSRGRGTGELFF. Looking up the rest from reference TRBV7-2 and TRBJ2-2 gives the full variable domain: GAGVSQSPSNKVTEKGKDVELRCDPISGHTALYWYRQSLGQGLEFLIYFQGNSAPDKSGLPSDRFSAERTGGSVSTLTIQRTQQEDSAVYLCASSRGRGTGELFFGEGSRLTVL.

This clone was counted a single time. V usage is TRBV6-4 and J usage is TRBJ1-1; maybe TRBD1 (5 bases). Per the germline V gene, CDR1 is MRHNA and CDR2 is SNTAGT. The ends were cut back, 3 bases at V and 4 bases at J, with 9 bases in the middle. CDR3 length: 13 amino acids. The CDR3 here is CASSEAGGTEAFF. CDR3 bases: TGTGCCAGCAGTGAGGCGGGGGGCACTGAAGCTTTCTTT.

Details on this clone: Other DNA sequences of this sample code for an identical CDR3. The rearrangement links TRBV18 to TRBJ1-1, with D unclear. The V end was cut by 3 bases, the J end by 0 bases, with 8 bases between. CDR3 length: 14 amino acids. The germline gives CDR1 KGHSH, CDR2 LQKENI. The CDR3 is CASSPDRVNTEAFF. In DNA form, the CDR3 reads TGTGCCAGCTCACCGGACCGCGTGAACACTGAAGCTTTCTTT.

This clone was seen only once. CDR3 loop: CASSPPLSLPLHF. For the CDR3, the DNA is TGTGCCAGCAGCCCCCCCTTGTCTTTACCCCTCCACTTT. V and J are TRBV3-1 (or the pseudogene TRBV3-2) and TRBJ1-6, with unresolved D. The length of the CDR3 is 13 residues. CDR1 and CDR2 (germline): LGHDT, YNNKEL (reference sequence). Trimming cost V 4 bases and J 12 bases, with 13 bases left between them.

This rearrangement joins TRBV7-3 to TRBJ2-1, with 9 positions matching TRBD2. J was trimmed by 8 bases and V by 1 base; bases with no gene match: 12. In germline, CDR1 is SGHTA, CDR2 FQGTGA. The CDR3 spans 17 residues. This CDR3 is CASSLSGSGGPDDEQFF. CDR3 DNA: TGTGCCAGCAGCTTAAGTGGGAGCGGGGGGCCCGACGATGAGCAGTTCTTC.

The V and J genes are TRBV6-5 and TRBJ1-4, with D perhaps TRBD1 (6 bases). V lost 5 bases and J lost 4, with 14 bases in between. CDR1 is MNHEY and CDR2 is SVGAGI in the germline V gene. The CDR3 consists of 15 residues. The CDR3 protein is CASSTETGYNEKLFF. CDR3 nucleotide sequence: TGTGCCAGCAGTACCGAAACAGGGTATAATGAAAAACTGTTTTTT.